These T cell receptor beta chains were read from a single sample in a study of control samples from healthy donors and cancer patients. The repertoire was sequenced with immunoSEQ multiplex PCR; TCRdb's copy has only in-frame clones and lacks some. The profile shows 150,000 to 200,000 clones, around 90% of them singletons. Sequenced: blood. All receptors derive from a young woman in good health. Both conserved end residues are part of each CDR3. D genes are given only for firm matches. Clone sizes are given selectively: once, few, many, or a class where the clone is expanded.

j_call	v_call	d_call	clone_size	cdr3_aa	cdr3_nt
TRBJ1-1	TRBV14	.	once	CASSQSPRGLGTEAFF	TGTGCCAGCAGCCAATCCCCGAGAGGGCTAGGCACTGAAGCTTTCTTT
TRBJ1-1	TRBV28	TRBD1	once	CASSFDRVRLEAFF	TGTGCCAGCAGTTTCGACAGGGTCCGTCTTGAAGCTTTCTTT
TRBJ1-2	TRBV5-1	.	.	CASSPSGGLGGYTF	TGCGCCAGCAGCCCGTCCGGAGGGCTGGGAGGCTACACCTTC
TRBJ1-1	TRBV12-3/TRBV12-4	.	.	CASSPQVTEAFF	TGTGCCAGCAGCCCGCAGGTCACTGAAGCTTTCTTT
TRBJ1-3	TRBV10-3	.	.	CAISEQNPGGSGNTIYF	TGTGCCATCAGTGAGCAGAACCCCGGAGGCTCTGGAAACACCATATATTTT
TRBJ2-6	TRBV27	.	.	CASSERGRRSGANVLTF	TGTGCCAGCAGTGAAAGGGGGAGGAGGTCTGGGGCCAACGTCCTGACTTTC
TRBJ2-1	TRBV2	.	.	CASKFSSHNEQFF	TGTGCCAGCAAATTTAGCTCCCACAATGAGCAGTTCTTC
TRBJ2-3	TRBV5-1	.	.	CASSLEATSTDTQYF	TGCGCCAGCAGCTTAGAAGCCACTAGCACAGATACGCAGTATTTT
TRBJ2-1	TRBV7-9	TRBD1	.	CASSSGQEIYNEQFF	TGTGCCAGCAGCTCAGGACAGGAAATCTACAATGAGCAGTTCTTC
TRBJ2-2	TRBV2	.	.	CASRALGDTGELFF	TGTGCCAGCAGGGCCCTGGGAGACACCGGGGAGCTGTTTTTT
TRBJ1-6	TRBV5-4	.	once	CASSLDRRNSPLHF	TGTGCCAGCAGCTTGGACAGGCGGAATTCACCCCTCCACTTT
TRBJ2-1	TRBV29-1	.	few	CSVDRQNNEQFF	TGCAGCGTTGACCGACAAAACAATGAGCAGTTCTTC
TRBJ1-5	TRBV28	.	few	CASTVVDGSYQPQHF	TGTGCCAGCACGGTAGTAGACGGATCTTATCAGCCCCAGCATTTT
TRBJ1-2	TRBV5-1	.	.	CASSVLRTTRNLRTF	TGCGCCAGCAGCGTACTCCGGACTACTCGAAACCTCCGGACCTTC
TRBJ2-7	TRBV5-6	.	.	CASSLGQYEQYF	TGTGCCAGCAGCTTGGGACAGTACGAGCAGTACTTC
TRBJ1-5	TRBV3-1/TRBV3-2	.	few	CASSHGDQPQHF	TGTGCCAGCAGCCACGGAGATCAGCCCCAGCATTTT
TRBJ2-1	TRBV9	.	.	CASSSGINEQFF	TGTGCCAGCAGCTCCGGTATAAATGAGCAGTTCTTC
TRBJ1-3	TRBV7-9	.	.	CASSFISSGGSGNTIYF	TGTGCCAGCAGCTTTATATCTTCGGGGGGCTCTGGAAACACCATATATTTT
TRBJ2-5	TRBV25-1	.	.	CASSEGETQYF	TGTGCCAGCAGTGAGGGAGAGACCCAGTACTTC
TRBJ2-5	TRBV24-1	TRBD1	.	CATSDLRGRIRNETQYF	TGTGCCACCAGTGATTTGAGGGGGCGGATCAGGAACGAGACCCAGTACTTC
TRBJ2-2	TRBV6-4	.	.	CASSERLEDTGELFF	TGTGCCAGCAGTGAGCGACTAGAAGACACCGGGGAGCTGTTTTTT
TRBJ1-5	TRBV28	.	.	CASSLGAGQPQHF	TGTGCCAGCAGCCTGGGGGCAGGTCAGCCCCAGCATTTT
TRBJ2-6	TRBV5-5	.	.	CASSGRGTPSTGANVLTF	TGTGCCAGCAGCGGGAGAGGGACCCCTTCCACAGGGGCCAACGTCCTGACTTTC